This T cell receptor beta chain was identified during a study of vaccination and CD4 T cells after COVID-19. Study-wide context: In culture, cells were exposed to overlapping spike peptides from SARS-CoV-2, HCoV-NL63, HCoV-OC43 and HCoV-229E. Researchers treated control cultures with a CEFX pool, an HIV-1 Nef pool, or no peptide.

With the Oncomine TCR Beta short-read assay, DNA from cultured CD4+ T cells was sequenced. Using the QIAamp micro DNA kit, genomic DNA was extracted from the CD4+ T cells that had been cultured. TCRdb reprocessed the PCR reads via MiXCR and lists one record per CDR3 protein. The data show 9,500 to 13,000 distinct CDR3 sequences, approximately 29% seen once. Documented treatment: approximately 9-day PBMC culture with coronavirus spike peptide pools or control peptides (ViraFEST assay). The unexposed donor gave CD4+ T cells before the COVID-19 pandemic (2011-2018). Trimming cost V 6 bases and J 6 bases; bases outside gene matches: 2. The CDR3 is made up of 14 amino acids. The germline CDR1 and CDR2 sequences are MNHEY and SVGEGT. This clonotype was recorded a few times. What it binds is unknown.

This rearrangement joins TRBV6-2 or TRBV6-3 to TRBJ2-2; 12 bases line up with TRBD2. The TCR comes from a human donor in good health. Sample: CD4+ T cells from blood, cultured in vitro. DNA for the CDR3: TGTGCCAGCAGACTAGCGGGAGGTTCCGGGGAGCTGTTTTTT. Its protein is CASRLAGGSGELFF.